This entry is about one T cell receptor beta chain. The target of this receptor is not known. Within one base of it there is no much larger clone, and no base qualities were kept. The CDR3 regions of human TCRbeta chains were subjected to immunosequencing. As for the authors' bioinformatics: Repertoire TCRs were checked for matches against a reference library of SARS-CoV-2-specific TCRs that had been generated using the MIRA antigen-specificity platform. Breadth meant the fraction of unique TCRs that were SARS-CoV-2-associated, whereas depth meant the fraction of total T cells that were SARS-CoV-2-associated. Using the MIRA data, each spike-specific TCR was assigned both to the spike region to which the TCR was reactive and to a CD4 or CD8 class. Log10-transformed breadth and depth values were compared by one-way ANOVA with Sidak's multiple comparisons tests. The source is immuneACCESS, and TCRdb retained only in-frame sequences with V and J called. Part of the clones is not carried over; for the studies checked, unresolved V genes explain less than half of this, and the remainder is unexplained. Clonal size and the V and J genes are those of that table, whereas D and trimming came from the DNA. The sample has under 130,000 clones on record, around nine tenths of them singletons. Less than 2.5% of the sample is in the top ten clones.

CDR1 and CDR2 (SGHRS, YFSETQ) derive from the germline V gene. Cut back by 5 bases and 10 bases, the V and J ends lie 12 bases apart. The cysteine opens and the phenylalanine closes a CDR3 of 11 amino acids. CDR3 DNA only is kept here, 33 bases in frame from base 1. This entry is derived from a study of T cell responses to AZD1222 COVID-19 vaccine (dated by TCRdb to the early 2020s). Some background on the complete study: A total of 233 trial participants underwent TCR sequencing, of whom roughly 210 received two doses of AZD1222 and some 25 received two doses of the MenACWY control vaccine. Enrollment into the trials was organized by age into subgroups of 18-55, 56-69 and 70-plus years, and those subgroups contained roughly 160, 29 and 62 TCR-sequenced participants, respectively. Broader findings and caveats from the paper: The vaccine-associated CD4 TCRs covered the entire spike protein, and the dominant responses fell in regions 160-218 and 743-854. Participants were mostly white British, with more females than males. The authors suggested clonal diversity may have been underestimated. Spike-specific TCR breadth and depth rose significantly after two AZD1222 doses compared with day 0 and with MenACWY recipients. Conclusions about previously exposed vaccinees are limited, since just 5 to 7 AZD1222 recipients were seropositive for SARS-CoV-2 at baseline. Nearly half of unique spike-specific TCRs reportedly recognized epitopes outside regions mutated in the B.1.351 and B.1.1.7 variants. The 56-69-year group was small, and its depth increase did not reach significance, likely because of low power. Because no samples from the day 14 peak response were available, repertoires could be characterized only after the peak T cell response.

Interpreted using the paper, the time point label stands for: about 28 days (+/-7) after the second vaccine dose. Because spike-specific TCR depth and breadth did not differ between the two schedules, AZD1222 recipients who got a second dose at roughly 4 weeks were pooled with those who got a second dose at roughly 12 weeks. Samples from vaccinated people were obtained from the UK trials COV001 and COV002, which included a single-blind randomized controlled phase 2/3 trial of AZD1222 (ChAdOx1 nCoV-19) in healthy adults. For TCRbeta chain sequencing, PBMC samples from trial participants were taken at day 0 and at day 28 after the second dose.

The source material was peripheral blood, sampled 28 days after the second AZD1222 dose. The TCR sequence derives from an adult who received the AZD1222 COVID-19 vaccine. The chain was built from TRBV5-1 and TRBJ1-2; TRBD1 is a possible D gene, resting on 6 matching bases. CDR3 reads: CASRIRGDYTF. DNA sequence: TGCGCCAGCAGGATCAGGGGTGACTACACCTTC.